Below are 2 T cell receptor beta chains sequenced from a single sample in a study of blood T cell repertoires in COVID-19 (TCRdb year 2020). Library creation used the immunoSEQ multiplex PCR assay. This is the immuneACCESS table as TCRdb keeps it, with only in-frame sequences that have V and J called. A part of the clones is gone; compared with another copy, unresolved V genes explain less than half, and the rest is unexplained. The sample has 150,000 to 200,000 clones on record, 88% of them singletons. Roughly 9% of the sample goes to the ten largest clones. Sequencing used PBMCs or T cells enriched from blood (not recorded which). The receptors here all came from a woman aged 18-29 years who had recovered from COVID-19.

The gene calls are TRBV11-2 and TRBJ2-1; D might be TRBD1 (6 bases). This CDR3 is built from 14 residues. The ends were cut back, 2 bases at V and 2 bases at J, with 7 bases in the middle. Germline CDR1 SGHAT, CDR2 FQNNGV. The CDR3 here is CASSLTGTYNEQFF. The CDR3 DNA follows: TGTGCCAGCAGCTTAACAGGGACCTACAATGAGCAGTTCTTC.

This chain connects TRBV5-6 to TRBJ1-1; no clear D. V was cut by 0 bases and J by 3 bases, with 6 bases left in between. Germline lookup yields CDR1 SGHDT and CDR2 YYEEEE. The length of the CDR3 is 13 residues. DNA for the CDR3: TGTGCCAGCAGCTTGGACCTAGACACTGAAGCTTTCTTT. This encodes CASSLDLDTEAFF.